The 6 T cell receptor beta chains below were found in one sample sequenced in a study of T cells in Graves' hyperthyroidism and ophthalmopathy. Amplified regions were TCR beta CDR3 sequences from RNA transcripts. Researchers ran a first-round RT-PCR on the TCR CDR3 using the HTBI primer set. TCRdb ran MiXCR on the multiplex PCR reads and lists one entry per CDR3 protein. The sample holds hundreds of thousands of distinct CDR3 sequences, about 16% seen once. What was sequenced was blood. The receptors derive from a woman aged 25 to 39 with Graves' hyperthyroidism.

This clonotype was counted many times. The rearrangement joins TRBV18 to TRBJ2-1; D call uncertain. V lost 7 bases and J 5 bases, leaving 9 bases between the germline ends. Germline assignment: CDR1 KGHSH and CDR2 LQKENI. This CDR3 has 12 residues. The CDR3 nucleotides read TGTGCCAGCTGGTTGGCGGACAATGAGCAGTTCTTC. It specifies CASWLADNEQFF.

This clonotype was observed at least ten times. The V gene is TRBV18, the J gene TRBJ1-4; D unclear. Germline V gene lookup returns CDR1 KGHSH and CDR2 LQKENI. The CDR3 covers 15 residues. V lost 3 bases and J 0 bases, leaving 8 bases between the germline ends. The CDR3 nucleotides are TGTGCCAGCTCACCGCGCTACGCAACTAATGAAAAACTGTTTTTT. It is translated as CASSPRYATNEKLFF.

This clonotype was seen a few times. The J gene is TRBJ1-1, the V gene TRBV27; D ambiguous. V lost 2 bases and J lost 4, with 11 bases in between. The CDR3 totals 14 residues. The germline V gene has CDR1 MNHEY and CDR2 SMNVEV (reference sequence). Here the CDR3 reads CASSLAPLRTEAFF. In DNA form, the CDR3 reads TGTGCCAGCAGTTTAGCCCCCCTACGCACTGAAGCTTTCTTT.

V gene TRBV19 combines with J gene TRBJ2-7; tentative D call: TRBD1 (6 bases). Trimming stripped 3 bases from V and 6 bases from J, with 18 bases between. This CDR3 is built from 15 residues. Germline lookup yields CDR1 LNHDA and CDR2 SQIVND (reference sequence). DNA for the CDR3: TGTGCCAGTAGTATGGGGACAAATCTCGGGGTCGAGCAGTACTTC. Its protein product is CASSMGTNLGVEQYF.

This clonotype showed up many times. This sequence joins TRBV9 and TRBJ1-5, with D uncertain. CDR1 is SGDLS and CDR2 is YYNGEE in the germline V gene. This CDR3 is 15 amino acids long. Trimming shortened V by 2 bases and J by 0 bases, and 9 bases separated the two germline ends. The CDR3 nucleotides are TGTGCCAGCAGCGTTAGGCACCCTAGCAATCAGCCCCAGCATTTT. This translates into CASSVRHPSNQPQHF.

This clonotype was detected a few times. CDR3 amino acids: CASGLGQGPDTQYF. The DNA of the CDR3 is TGTGCTAGTGGTTTGGGGCAGGGACCAGATACGCAGTATTTT. This chain links TRBV12-5 with TRBJ2-3, with D perhaps matching TRBD1 or TRBD2 (5 bases each). Per the germline V gene, CDR1 is LGHNT and CDR2 is FRNRAP. CDR3 length equals 14 residues. V was cut by 1 base and J by 4 bases, with 9 bases left in between.